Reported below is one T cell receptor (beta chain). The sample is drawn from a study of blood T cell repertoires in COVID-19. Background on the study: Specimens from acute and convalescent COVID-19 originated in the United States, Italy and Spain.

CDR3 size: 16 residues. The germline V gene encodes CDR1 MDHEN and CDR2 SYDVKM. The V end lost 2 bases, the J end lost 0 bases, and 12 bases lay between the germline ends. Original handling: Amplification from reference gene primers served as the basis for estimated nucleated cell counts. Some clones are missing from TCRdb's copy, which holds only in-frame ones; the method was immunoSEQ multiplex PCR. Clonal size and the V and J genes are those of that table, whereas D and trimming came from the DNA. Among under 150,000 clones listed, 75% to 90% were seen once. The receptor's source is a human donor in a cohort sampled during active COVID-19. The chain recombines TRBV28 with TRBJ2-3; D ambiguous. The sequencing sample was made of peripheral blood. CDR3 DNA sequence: TGTGCCAGCAGTTTAATGTCAGGCCCTAGCACAGATACGCAGTATTTT. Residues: CASSLMSGPSTDTQYF.